This TCR beta chain was observed in a study of T cells in Graves' hyperthyroidism and ophthalmopathy. Broader study findings: Ophthalmopathy onset followed model prediction by a median approximately 6.2 months. Ophthalmopathy could be told apart from stable hyperthyroidism with a 13 V-J model.

Amplification of TCR beta CDR3 regions was performed using RNA transcripts as template. With the HTBI primer set, the TCR CDR3 went through a first round of RT-PCR. TCRdb processed the multiplex PCR reads anew with MiXCR; each CDR3 protein has one entry. The sample carries over 400,000 distinct CDR3 sequences, around 15% recorded once. The study left out patients who had uncontrolled infection, other autoimmune disease, pregnancy or lactation. Germline CDR1 GTSNPN, CDR2 SVGIG (reference sequence). Trimming at V came to 1 base and at J to 6 bases, leaving 10 bases not matched to a gene. This CDR3 is built from 15 residues. This clonotype was seen at least ten times. Its antigen is unknown.

The specimen was blood. The TCR sequence derives from a man aged 18 to 35 with Graves' ophthalmopathy. The chain carries TRBV30 and TRBJ1-2; 8 bases are a match to TRBD1. CDR3: CAWSDPGQGEDGYTF. CDR3 nucleotide sequence: TGTGCCTGGAGTGATCCTGGACAGGGTGAAGATGGCTACACCTTC.